Each of the 3 T cell receptor beta chains below was sequenced from the same sample in a study of Ad26.COV2.S vaccination and SARS-CoV-2 variants. The treatment denotes: some 20 received Ad26.COV2.S at low or high dose, single or two shots; several received placebo; per-sample allocation not given. Following the first vaccine or placebo injection, samples were taken on day 63. Method: immunoSEQ multiplex PCR; TCRdb's copy keeps in-frame clones and lacks some. The sample yields approximately 480,000 clones, about 83% seen once. This material consisted of peripheral blood, taken in a trial of Ad26.COV2.S vaccine versus placebo. The source of these receptors is a person between 18 and 60 years old who received the Ad26.COV2.S COVID-19 vaccine or a placebo.

This sequence joins TRBV29-1 and TRBJ1-1; D remains unclear. This CDR3 spans 11 amino acids. CDR1 SQVTM and CDR2 ANQGSEA come from the germline V gene. The V gene lost 7 bases and the J gene lost 11 bases, with 17 bases spanning the gap. CDR3: CSATALAGAFF. The DNA of the CDR3 is TGCAGCGCCACCGCACTCGCTGGGGCTTTCTTT.

This clone was seen a handful of times. The rearrangement links TRBV9 to TRBJ2-7, with 7 bases fitting TRBD1. This CDR3 spans 16 amino acids. The V gene end was trimmed by 0 bases and the J gene end by 0 bases; junction bases not matched to a gene: 6. Germline loops: CDR1 SGDLS, CDR2 YYNGEE. The CDR3 reads CASSVGTGVSSYEQYF. In DNA form, the CDR3 reads TGTGCCAGCAGCGTAGGGACAGGCGTTAGCTCCTACGAGCAGTACTTC.

This clone has just a few counts. The chain couples TRBV30 to TRBJ1-6; possible D gene TRBD1, 6 bases. Per germline, CDR1 GTSNPN and CDR2 SVGIG (reference sequence). The length of the CDR3 is 14 residues. Between the trimmed V and J ends, which lost 4 bases and 7 bases, there was a span of 14 bases. The CDR3: CAWTVGGRNSPLHF. The DNA for the CDR3 is TGTGCCTGGACCGTCGGGGGGCGAAATTCACCCCTCCACTTT.